Below, 6 T cell receptor beta chains from the same sample are listed, as sequenced in a study of OX40 agonist ivuxolimab in advanced cancers. The protocol used for the library was the immunoSEQ multiplex PCR assay. In TCRdb, the immuneACCESS table is reduced to in-frame sequences with V and J assigned. These tables do not hold every clone; where another copy was compared, an unresolved V gene accounts for under half, and the others remain unexplained. The sample contains roughly 61,000 clones, roughly 89% of them found a single time. The ten largest clones add up to approximately 0.76% of the sample. The sequencing here drew on CD4+ or CD8+ T cells sorted from blood, taken in a trial of the OX40 agonist ivuxolimab. Every receptor here comes from an adult with an advanced solid tumor such as melanoma, head and neck, liver or kidney cancer.

The V gene is TRBV19, the J gene TRBJ1-3; D remains unclear. This CDR3 contains 13 residues. Germline V gene sequence: CDR1 LNHDA, CDR2 SQIVND (reference sequence). Between the trimmed V and J ends, which lost 5 bases and 3 bases, there was a span of 8 bases. The CDR3 here is CASSWDSGNTIYF. The CDR3 region has the DNA TGTGCCAGTAGTTGGGATAGTGGAAACACCATATATTTT.

J is TRBJ2-4 and V is TRBV27; 7 bases align to TRBD1. Unmatched junction bases numbered 9, after V lost 6 bases and J lost 1 base. The CDR3 is 16 amino acids. Germline V CDR1 and CDR2: MNHEY, SMNVEV (reference sequence). The CDR3 region has the DNA TGTGCCAGCAGCCCAGTTCCACAGGGGGCCAAAAACATTCAGTACTTC. This codes for CASSPVPQGAKNIQYF.

The chain recombines TRBV5-1 with TRBJ2-1, with 10 bases fitting TRBD2. This CDR3 is built from 15 residues. Germline V CDR1 and CDR2: SGHRS, YFSETQ. Trimming removed 3 bases from V and 6 bases from J; junction bases left unmatched: 6. CDR3 loop: CASSSSSGRSNEQFF. The CDR3 DNA follows: TGCGCCAGCAGCTCCTCTAGCGGGAGAAGCAATGAGCAGTTCTTC.

The CDR3 nucleotides read TGTGCCAGCAGCCTTATCACAGGGGCTGGGGCCAACGTCCTGACTTTC. It yields the protein CASSLITGAGANVLTF. The rearrangement joins TRBV11-2 to TRBJ2-6; 7 bases are a match to TRBD1. The CDR3 runs 16 residues. Looked up from germline, CDR1 is SGHAT and CDR2 is FQNNGV. Germline trimming cut 5 bases from V and 2 bases from J; bases unmatched to any gene: 6.

The chain combines TRBV10-3 with TRBJ2-1; 9 bases are shared with TRBD2. The CDR3 loop spans 15 amino acids. The J segment lost 6 bases and the V segment lost 3 bases, leaving 6 bases of the junction unmatched. Per the germline V gene, CDR1 is ENHRY and CDR2 is SYGVKD. The CDR3 sequence is CAISEAGTSLNEQFF. CDR3 nucleotide sequence: TGTGCCATCAGTGAAGCTGGGACTAGCCTCAATGAGCAGTTCTTC.

The chain recombines TRBV30 with TRBJ1-2; the D is unclear. V lost 2 bases to trimming and J lost 8 bases, with 15 bases between them. This CDR3 has 13 amino acids. Germline-derived CDR1 and CDR2 are GTSNPN and SVGIG (reference sequence). Written as DNA, the CDR3 is TGTGCCTGGAGTCCCGTTAGGAGCGGGGGCTACACCTTC. It is translated as CAWSPVRSGGYTF.